Listed below are T cell receptor beta chains from one sample, sequenced in a study of cytomegalovirus exposure and HLA in healthy donors. Only in-frame clones appear in the TCRdb table, and some are missing; sequencing was by immunoSEQ multiplex PCR. The sample lists approximately 230,000 clones, 87% occurring once. Source material: PBMCs. These receptors were obtained from a man aged 18 to 29 in good health and CMV-seropositive. CDR3s include the opening cysteine and the closing phenylalanine or tryptophan. Size values are once, few and many counts, or a class for expanded clones, and some rows have none.

cdr3_length j_call clone_size v_call cdr3_aa
14 TRBJ2-5 - TRBV30 CALVLKGTQETQYF
13 TRBJ2-5 - TRBV7-6 CARGLCGTKTQYF
17 TRBJ2-3 - TRBV2 CASRRLAGVHKTDTQYF
16 TRBJ1-3 - TRBV30 CAWSVYRGRRGNTIYF
15 TRBJ2-1 - TRBV5-1 CASSLQGTVYNEQFF
16 TRBJ2-2 - TRBV5-4 CASSPGGRGDTGELFF
14 TRBJ2-7 - TRBV19 CASSISAGGYEQYF
13 TRBJ2-3 - TRBV30 CAWSVIGPGTQYF
12 TRBJ1-2 few TRBV2 CASSEEEHGYTF
14 TRBJ2-5 once TRBV27 CASSSYREGETQYF
14 TRBJ2-1 - TRBV5-1 CASSLVLADNEQFF